Shown below are 10 T cell receptor beta chains from a single sample sequenced in a study of blood T cell repertoires in COVID-19. Sequenced by immunoSEQ multiplex PCR; TCRdb stores in-frame clones only, minus some. In the table there are roughly 200,000 clones, 83% of which are singletons. The specimen was peripheral blood. These receptors all stem from a woman in her 30s with COVID-19, enrolled during active disease.

This clone has more than one count but fewer than ten. This chain joins TRBV9 and TRBJ2-5; 7 positions agree with TRBD2. CDR3 length: 13 amino acids. With 4 bases clipped from V and 5 bases from J, the junction kept 5 bases outside the gene matches. Per germline, CDR1 SGDLS and CDR2 YYNGEE. Written as DNA, the CDR3 is TGTGCCAGCAGCAAGGGAGGGTTCGAGACCCAGTACTTC. It translates to CASSKGGFETQYF.

V is TRBV27 and J is TRBJ2-3, with 15 positions matching TRBD2. The CDR3 has 18 amino acids. The trim removed 6 bases at V and 0 bases at J, leaving 7 bases unmatched. The germline CDR1 and CDR2 sequences are MNHEY and SMNVEV (reference sequence). DNA of the CDR3: TGTGCCAGCAGCCCCGGACTAGCGGGAGGGACCAGCACAGATACGCAGTATTTT. The encoded protein is CASSPGLAGGTSTDTQYF.

The genes are TRBV7-2 and TRBJ1-2; TRBD1 matches at 9 bases. Germline V gene data show CDR1 as SGHTA and CDR2 as FQGNSA. Losses at the gene ends were 5 bases for V and 7 bases for J; bases not matched to a gene: 5. This CDR3 spans 13 amino acids. The CDR3 region has the DNA TGTGCCAGCAGCCGTAGACAGGGGGGTGGCTACACCTTC. Translating gives CASSRRQGGGYTF.

V gene TRBV5-6 combines with J gene TRBJ2-7, with unresolved D. CDR1 is SGHDT and CDR2 is YYEEEE in the germline V gene. The CDR3 is 13 residues long. V lost 2 bases to trimming and J lost 3 bases, with 9 bases between them. DNA of the CDR3: TGTGCCAGCAGCTTCACAGCACTCTACGAGCAGTACTTC. It specifies CASSFTALYEQYF.

The gene calls are TRBV19 and TRBJ2-4; possibly TRBD1 for D (5 bases). The CDR3 totals 13 residues. Germline V CDR1 and CDR2: LNHDA, SQIVND (reference sequence). V dropped 6 bases and J dropped 8 bases, with 14 bases sitting between them. This chain's CDR3 is CASSSAGSDIQYF. The CDR3 nucleotides are TGTGCCAGTAGCTCGGCAGGGTCGGACATTCAGTACTTC.

The chain is built from TRBV9 and TRBJ2-2; 13 positions match TRBD2. The CDR3 spans 17 residues. The germline gives CDR1 SGDLS, CDR2 YYNGEE. Trimming cost V 6 bases and J 8 bases; bases outside gene matches: 13. The DNA for the CDR3 is TGTGCCAGCAACCTAGGGGGGACTAGCGGGAAATCTGGGGAGCTGTTTTTT. Translation gives CASNLGGTSGKSGELFF.

V is TRBV5-6 and J is TRBJ1-2; D gene ambiguous. The length of the CDR3 is 12 residues. The germline V and J ends were trimmed by 10 bases and 1 base, with 11 bases remaining between them. CDR1 is SGHDT and CDR2 is YYEEEE in the germline V gene. The CDR3 spells CASASVNYGYTF. The CDR3 nucleotides read TGTGCCTCAGCGTCCGTTAACTATGGCTACACCTTC.

This rearrangement joins TRBV9 to TRBJ2-3; 8 bases align to TRBD1. Germline V gives CDR1 SGDLS, CDR2 YYNGEE. This CDR3 has 16 residues. J lost 2 bases, V lost 3 bases, and 8 bases had no gene match. The CDR3 nucleotides are TGTGCCAGCAGCGGGATGACAGGGGAGGACACAGATACGCAGTATTTT. It translates to CASSGMTGEDTDTQYF.

The CDR3 sequence: CASSLGPPEQYF. CDR3 DNA: TGTGCCAGCAGTTTGGGGCCGCCCGAGCAGTACTTC. The genes are TRBV12-3 or TRBV12-4 and TRBJ2-7; TRBD1 might be the D (5 bases). Trimming stripped 3 bases from V and 6 bases from J, with 9 bases between. The length of the CDR3 is 12 residues.

The rearrangement uses TRBV4-3 and TRBJ2-7; the match to TRBD1 covers 8 bases. This CDR3 contains 15 residues. Per germline, CDR1 LGHNA and CDR2 YSLEER. After removal of 3 bases from V and 0 bases from J, the junction contained 4 bases not matched to a gene. The DNA of the CDR3 is TGCGCCAGCAGCCAGGCCGGGACAGGCTCCTACGAGCAGTACTTC. This gives the protein CASSQAGTGSYEQYF.